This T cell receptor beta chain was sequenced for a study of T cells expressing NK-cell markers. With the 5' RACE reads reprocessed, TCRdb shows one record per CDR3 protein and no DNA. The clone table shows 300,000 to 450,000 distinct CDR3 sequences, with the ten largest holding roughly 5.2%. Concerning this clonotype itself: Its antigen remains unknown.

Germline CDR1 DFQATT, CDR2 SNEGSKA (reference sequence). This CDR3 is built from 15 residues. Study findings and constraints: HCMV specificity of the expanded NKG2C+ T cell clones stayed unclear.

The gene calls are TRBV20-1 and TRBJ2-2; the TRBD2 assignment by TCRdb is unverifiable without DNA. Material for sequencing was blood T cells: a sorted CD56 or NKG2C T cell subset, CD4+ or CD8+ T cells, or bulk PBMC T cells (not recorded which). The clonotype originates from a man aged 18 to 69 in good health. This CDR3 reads CSARDRGQNTGELFF.